Listed below are T cell receptor beta chains from one sample, sequenced in a study of CD8+ T cells in alopecia areata. The method was immunoSEQ multiplex PCR; TCRdb's version includes in-frame clones alone and lacks a portion of them. There are 110,000 or so clones in the sample; less than 70% occur only once, and about 3.2% lies in the top ten. The specimen was CD4+ T cells sorted from blood, collected at week 24, from a patient treated with tofacitinib. Receptors originate from a human donor with alopecia areata. Both conserved end residues are part of each CDR3. The D gene is left open where the match is weak. Size tells how often a clone was seen (once, few, many) or the class of an expanded clone, and some rows leave it out.

abundance,j_gene,v_gene,d_gene,CDR3nt,CDR3aa
few,TRBJ2-1,TRBV29-1,-,TGCAGCGTTGATGGGTTAGACAATGAGCAGTTCTTC,CSVDGLDNEQFF
once,TRBJ2-1,TRBV29-1,-,TGCAGCGGATCATACAATGAGCAGTTCTTC,CSGSYNEQFF
few,TRBJ2-4,TRBV29-1,-,TGCAGCGTTGAAGTTAGTCAACAGCAAAACATTCAGTACTTC,CSVEVSQQQNIQYF
-,TRBJ2-7,TRBV2,-,TGTGCCAGCGGTCAACCTCCCTACGAGCAGTACTTC,CASGQPPYEQYF
few,TRBJ1-4,TRBV6-6,TRBD1,TGTGCCAGCAGTCGGGACAGACCTAATGAAAAACTGTTTTTT,CASSRDRPNEKLFF
-,TRBJ2-7,TRBV30,-,TGTGCCTGGAGTCGTAAGACGGGTCTCTCCTACGAGCAGTACTTC,CAWSRKTGLSYEQYF
-,TRBJ2-7,TRBV30,-,TGTGCCTGGAGCCGCGGAACGCGGTCCTACGAGCAGTACTTC,CAWSRGTRSYEQYF
-,TRBJ2-5,TRBV5-1,TRBD2,TGCGCCAGCAGCCCCTCGGGGGGTGGGGCAGAGACCCAGTACTTC,CASSPSGGGAETQYF
-,TRBJ1-1,TRBV30,TRBD1,TGTGCCTGGGCATCATGGGAGCAGGGGGCGGACGAGGGGATGAACACTGAAGCTTTCTTT,CAWASWEQGADEGMNTEAFF
-,TRBJ2-5,TRBV7-8,-,TGTGCCAGCAGCTTAATGTCTTCATTCCAAGAGACCCAGTACTTC,CASSLMSSFQETQYF
-,TRBJ2-3,TRBV4-1,TRBD2,TGCGCCAGCAGCCAAGAGCCAGCGGGGGGGCTGGGTACGCAGTATTTT,CASSQEPAGGLGTQYF
-,TRBJ2-7,TRBV9,-,TGTGCCAGCAGCGTTGGAGGGACGTACGAGCAGTACTTC,CASSVGGTYEQYF
-,TRBJ1-5,TRBV19,-,TGTGCCAGTAGTCCCACCTGGGGGGGCGGCTCTAATCAGCCCCAGCATTTT,CASSPTWGGGSNQPQHF
-,TRBJ2-5,TRBV9,-,TGTGCCAGCAGCTTGGGCGGTCTACAGGGAGAGACCCAGTACTTC,CASSLGGLQGETQYF
-,TRBJ1-2,TRBV29-1,-,TGCAGCGTTGGAGACAGGAGGAACTATGGCTACACCTTC,CSVGDRRNYGYTF
-,TRBJ2-3,TRBV5-1,-,TGCGCCAGCAGCTTGGAAGCAGATACGCAGTATTTT,CASSLEADTQYF
-,TRBJ2-7,TRBV5-1,TRBD1,TGCGCCAGCAGCTTATACAGGGGGGACGAGCAGTACTTC,CASSLYRGDEQYF
few,TRBJ1-4,TRBV20-1,-,TGCAGTGCTAGCGGTGAAAAACTGTTTTTT,CSASGEKLFF
once,TRBJ1-2,TRBV30,-,TGTGCCTGGAGTGTAGGGCAGGGCAATGGCTACACCTTC,CAWSVGQGNGYTF
few,TRBJ1-1,TRBV25-1,-,TGTGCCAGTAGCTCGACAGGGAACACTGAAGCTTTCTTT,CASSSTGNTEAFF
-,TRBJ1-2,TRBV7-9,-,TGTGCCAGCAGCTCGGAAGGGAGTACCTATGGCTACACCTTC,CASSSEGSTYGYTF
-,TRBJ1-6,TRBV30,-,TGTGCCTGGAGTGTGGTAGACAAACTCCACTTT,CAWSVVDKLHF
-,TRBJ2-7,TRBV6-1,-,TGTGCCAGCAGTGAGTCTGGCCACGAGCAGTACTTC,CASSESGHEQYF
-,TRBJ2-5,TRBV9,TRBD2,TGTGCCAGCAGCGTTGGGGGGGATGGACAAGAGACCCAGTACTTC,CASSVGGDGQETQYF
-,TRBJ2-3,TRBV5-4,-,TGTGCCAGCAGCTTTGTCACTAGCACAGATACGCAGTATTTT,CASSFVTSTDTQYF
few,TRBJ2-7,TRBV23-1,TRBD1,TGCGCCATACGAAACTCCGGGACAGGGGATTGGGAGCAGTACTTC,CAIRNSGTGDWEQYF
few,TRBJ2-5,TRBV5-1,TRBD2,TGCGCCAGCAGCACCGGGACTAGCGGGGGACAAGAGACCCAGTACTTC,CASSTGTSGGQETQYF
-,TRBJ1-2,TRBV10-3,-,TGTGCCATCAGAGGAGACGGGGGCTACACCTTC,CAIRGDGGYTF
once,TRBJ2-3,TRBV29-1,TRBD2,TGCAGCGTTGGGAAGCGGGGGGGCACCGCTACGCAGTATTTT,CSVGKRGGTATQYF
few,TRBJ1-2,TRBV7-9,-,TGTGCCAGCAGCCTGGACACTAACTATGGCTACACCTTC,CASSLDTNYGYTF
-,TRBJ1-6,TRBV6-6,-,TGTGCCAGCAGTTACTCACTTACCAGGGATTCACCCCTCCACTTT,CASSYSLTRDSPLHF
-,TRBJ2-3,TRBV5-1,-,TGCGCCAGCAGCCCCGGACTGGACTCGAAGTATACGCAGTATTTT,CASSPGLDSKYTQYF
-,TRBJ2-3,TRBV30,-,TGTGCCTGGAGTGTACGTCTGCTGAGCACAGATACGCAGTATTTT,CAWSVRLLSTDTQYF
few,TRBJ1-1,TRBV30,-,TGTGCCTGGAGTACTACCACAGATCCGGCTTCTGAAGCTTTCTTT,CAWSTTTDPASEAFF
few,TRBJ2-2,TRBV29-1,-,TGCAGCGTTGGACTAGTCGCGGACACCGGGGAGCTGTTTTTT,CSVGLVADTGELFF
-,TRBJ2-1,TRBV7-9,-,TGTGCCAGCAGCTTTTTGGGGCGGGTTACCTACAATGAGCAGTTCTTC,CASSFLGRVTYNEQFF
-,TRBJ2-1,TRBV6-6,TRBD2,TGTGCCAGCAGTTATCAACAGGGCGGGAGGAATGAGCAGTTCTTC,CASSYQQGGRNEQFF
once,TRBJ1-2,TRBV4-1,-,TGCGCCAGCAGCCAAGATGCCTATGGCTACACCTTC,CASSQDAYGYTF
-,TRBJ1-5,TRBV18,-,TGTGCCAGCTCACCTCGGGCGATTTGGGATAGCAATCAGCCCCAGCATTTT,CASSPRAIWDSNQPQHF
-,TRBJ2-7,TRBV2,TRBD1,TGTGCCAGCCGTACAGGGGGCTACGAGCAGTACTTC,CASRTGGYEQYF
once,TRBJ1-5,TRBV30,-,TGTGCCTGGAGTGTTGGAAGCAATCAGCCCCAGCATTTT,CAWSVGSNQPQHF
-,TRBJ2-5,TRBV11-2,-,TGTGCCAGCAGCAAACAGGCCTTTGTGCAAGAGACCCAGTACTTC,CASSKQAFVQETQYF
many,TRBJ2-1,TRBV7-2,-,TGTGCCAGCAGCTCTGGGGGGGGCACGTGGAATGAGCAGTTCTTC,CASSSGGGTWNEQFF
-,TRBJ2-7,TRBV5-4,TRBD1,TGTGCCGCGGGACAGGGGAGCACCTACGAGCAGTACTTC,CAAGQGSTYEQYF
few,TRBJ2-7,TRBV7-2,TRBD2,TGTGCCAGCAGCTTAGACGCTAGCGGGTTCTACGAGCAGTACTTC,CASSLDASGFYEQYF
once,TRBJ1-2,TRBV2,-,TGTGCCAGCAGTGATGGTACGAACTATGGCTACACCTTC,CASSDGTNYGYTF
-,TRBJ2-7,TRBV28,-,TGTGCCAGCAGACAGGGATCCTACGAGCAGTACTTC,CASRQGSYEQYF
-,TRBJ1-1,TRBV29-1,-,TGCAGCGTTAGAGGACGGATGAACACTGAAGCTTTCTTT,CSVRGRMNTEAFF
-,TRBJ2-5,TRBV7-2,-,TGTGCCAGCAGCTTAAGAGAGGATTCGGAGACCCAGTACTTC,CASSLREDSETQYF
few,TRBJ1-1,TRBV7-8,-,TGTGCCAGCAGCCCGGGACGGACTCTGACTGAAGCTTTCTTT,CASSPGRTLTEAFF
once,TRBJ1-5,TRBV18,-,TGTGCCAGCTCACCACACCTCGATCAGCCCCAGCATTTT,CASSPHLDQPQHF
-,TRBJ2-5,TRBV30,-,TGTGCCTGGAGCTTACCCCGGGCGTACCAAGAGACCCAGTACTTC,CAWSLPRAYQETQYF
-,TRBJ1-1,TRBV18,TRBD1,TGTGCCAGCTCACCAACAGGGGACACTGAAGCTTTCTTT,CASSPTGDTEAFF
-,TRBJ2-5,TRBV11-2,-,TGTGCCAGCAGCTTACGGGGTGAGGCAGGAAAGACCCAGTACTTC,CASSLRGEAGKTQYF